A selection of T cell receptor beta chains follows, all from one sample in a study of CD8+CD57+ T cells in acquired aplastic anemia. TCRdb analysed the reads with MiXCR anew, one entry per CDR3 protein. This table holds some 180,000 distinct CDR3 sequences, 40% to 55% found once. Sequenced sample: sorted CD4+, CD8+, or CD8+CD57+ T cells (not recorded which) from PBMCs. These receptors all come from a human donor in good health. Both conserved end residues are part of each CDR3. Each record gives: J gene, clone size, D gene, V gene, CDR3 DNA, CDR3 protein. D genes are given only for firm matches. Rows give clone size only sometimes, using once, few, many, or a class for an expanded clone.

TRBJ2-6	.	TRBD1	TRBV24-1	TGTGCCACCAGGCCCGGACAGGGGCTGAACACTGAAGCTTTC	CATRPGQGLNTEAF
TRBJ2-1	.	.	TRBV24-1	TGTGCCACCAGTGATTTGAGCAGGGCGGGTGAGCAGTTCTTC	CATSDLSRAGEQFF
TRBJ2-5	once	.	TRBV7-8	TGTGCCAGCAGCTTAAGGTTGCTAGCCCAAGAGACCCAGTACTTC	CASSLRLLAQETQYF
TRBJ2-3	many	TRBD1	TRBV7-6	TGTGCCAGCAGCCCCAGACAGGGTTTCGCAGATACGCAGTATTTT	CASSPRQGFADTQYF
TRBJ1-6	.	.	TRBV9	TGTGCCAGCAGCGTAGAAGGGGGGATGAATTCACCCCTCCACTTT	CASSVEGGMNSPLHF
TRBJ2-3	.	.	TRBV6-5	TGTGCCAGCAGTTACTCGCTACTAGATACGCAGTATTTT	CASSYSLLDTQYF
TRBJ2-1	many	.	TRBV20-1	TGCAGTGCTAGAGCCTCGAGTATTGACAATGAGCAGTTCTTC	CSARASSIDNEQFF
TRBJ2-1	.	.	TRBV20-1	TGCAGTGCTAGAGATCGGGCAGGGCCCTACAATGAGCAGTTCTTC	CSARDRAGPYNEQFF
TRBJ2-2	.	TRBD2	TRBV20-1	TGCAGTGCTAGAAGGGCCCGGACTAGCGGGGAGCTGTTTTTT	CSARRARTSGELFF
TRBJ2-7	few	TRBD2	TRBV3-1	TGTGCCAGCAGCCGCACCGGGGCTAGCGGGGCGCTCTACGAGCAGTACTTC	CASSRTGASGALYEQYF
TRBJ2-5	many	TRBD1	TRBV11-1	TGTGCCAGCAGCTTAGCGCGTTACAGGGGCCCAGAGACCCAGTACTTC	CASSLARYRGPETQYF
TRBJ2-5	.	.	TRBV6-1	TGTGCCAGCAGTGAATACAGGGAAATAGAGACCCAGTACTTC	CASSEYREIETQYF
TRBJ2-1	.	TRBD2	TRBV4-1	TGCGCCAGCAGCCCAAGGACTAGCGGGACGTCCAGCTCCTACAATGAGCAGTTCTTC	CASSPRTSGTSSSYNEQFF
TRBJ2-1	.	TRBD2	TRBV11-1	TGTGCCAGCAGCTTAGAGCGGGAGAGGAATGAGCAGTTCTTC	CASSLERERNEQFF
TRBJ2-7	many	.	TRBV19	TGTGCCAGTAGTTTAACAGGGTTCGGCGAGCAGTACTTC	CASSLTGFGEQYF
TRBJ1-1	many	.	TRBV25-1	TGTGCCAGCAGTGTCAACACTGAAGCTTTCTTT	CASSVNTEAFF
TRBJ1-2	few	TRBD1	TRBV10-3	TGTGCCATCAGTGACCAGGGGACAGCTAACTATGGCTACACCTTC	CAISDQGTANYGYTF
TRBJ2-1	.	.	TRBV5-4	TGTGCCAGCAGCTTGACATCGGGACGGAACTCCTACAATGAGCAGTTCTTC	CASSLTSGRNSYNEQFF
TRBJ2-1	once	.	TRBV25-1	TGTGCCAGCAGTCTCTTAGCGGAGAATGAGCAGTTCTTC	CASSLLAENEQFF
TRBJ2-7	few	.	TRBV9	TGTGCCAGCAGCGTAGATTCCTACGAGCAGTACTTC	CASSVDSYEQYF
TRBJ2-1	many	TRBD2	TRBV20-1	TGCAGTGCAACCGGGACTAGCGGGCCTTACAATGAGCAGTTCTTC	CSATGTSGPYNEQFF
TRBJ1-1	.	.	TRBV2	TGTGCCAGCGGGCGGGATGAAGCTTTCTTT	CASGRDEAFF
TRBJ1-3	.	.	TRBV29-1	TGCAGCGTTTCGGATGATCTCCTAGAATCGGGAAACACCATATATTTT	CSVSDDLLESGNTIYF
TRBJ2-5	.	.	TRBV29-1	TGCAGCGTTGCCTCCCCGGTCCGGGAGACCCAGTACTTC	CSVASPVRETQYF
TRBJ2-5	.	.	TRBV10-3	TGTGCCAGCAGTTGGGGCCCCCAAGAGACCCAGTACTTC	CASSWGPQETQYF
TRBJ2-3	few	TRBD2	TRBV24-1	TGTGCCACCAGTGAGCGGGGGGGCACAGATACGCAGTATTTT	CATSERGGTDTQYF
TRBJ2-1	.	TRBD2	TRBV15	TGTGCCACCAGCAGACAGAGGACTAGCGGGTACAATGAGCAGTTCTTC	CATSRQRTSGYNEQFF
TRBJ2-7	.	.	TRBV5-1	TGCGCCAGCAGCGACAACACCTACGAGCAGTACTTC	CASSDNTYEQYF
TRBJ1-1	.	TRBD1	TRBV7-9	TGTGCCAGCGGGGACAGGGGATACACTGAAGCTTTCTTT	CASGDRGYTEAFF
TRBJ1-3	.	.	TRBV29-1	TGCAGCGTCCCCGGGACACTCGGAAACACCATATATTTT	CSVPGTLGNTIYF
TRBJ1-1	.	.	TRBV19	TGTGCCAGCCATCGGAACACTGAAGCTTTCTTT	CASHRNTEAFF